This TCR beta chain was recovered during a study of control samples from healthy donors and cancer patients. This clone was seen just once. The CDR3 is 16 amino acids. Germline CDR1 reads MRHNA; CDR2 reads SNTAGT. J lost 0 bases, V lost 6 bases, and 5 bases had no gene match. Assay used: immunoSEQ multiplex PCR; TCRdb lists only in-frame clones, some missing. The sample yields about 140,000 clones, more than 80% seen once. The chain couples TRBV6-4 to TRBJ2-5; 12 nucleotides agree with TRBD2. The sample consisted of blood. This TCR derives from a man between 18 and 29 years old in good health. CDR3 loop: CASSRWTSGDQETQYF. The CDR3 nucleotides read TGTGCCAGCAGCAGATGGACTAGCGGGGACCAAGAGACCCAGTACTTC.